This T cell receptor (beta chain) was sequenced during a study of T cell responses to AZD1222 COVID-19 vaccine. The V end was cut by 5 bases, the J end by 0 bases, with 13 bases between. Per germline, CDR1 SGHTA and CDR2 FQGNSA. This CDR3 is built from 15 residues. TCRdb's copy holds only in-frame clones and misses some; the assay was immunoSEQ multiplex PCR. The table shows approximately 88,000 clones, with approximately 78% occurring only once. To note about this clone: What it recognizes is unknown.

General study results and limits: Baseline seropositivity occurred in only six AZD1222 recipients. Most donors were white British, females outnumbered males, and clonal diversity was possibly underestimated. Vaccine-associated CD4 TCRs ranged over spike, dominating at 160-218 and 743-854.

V usage is TRBV7-2 and J usage is TRBJ2-5; the D call may be TRBD1 or TRBD2 (5 bases each). The source of this sequence is an adult in good health. The sample consisted of peripheral blood, taken on day 0 of AZD1222 vaccination. The CDR3 sequence is CASSQTGTDQETQYF. As DNA, the CDR3 is TGTGCCAGCAGCCAAACCGGGACGGACCAAGAGACCCAGTACTTC.